One sample yielded the 21 T cell receptor beta chains listed below, sequenced in a study of blood T cell repertoires in COVID-19. TCRdb keeps only in-frame clones here, not all; method: immunoSEQ multiplex PCR. The repertoire holds 210,000 or so clones, with 84% as singletons. The sequencing input was peripheral blood. The source is a woman aged 70-85 years with active or convalescent COVID-19.

The rearrangement joins TRBV4-2 to TRBJ2-4, with 16 nucleotides matching TRBD2. V lost 1 base, J lost 9 bases, and 9 bases stayed unmatched. CDR1 is LGHNA and CDR2 is YNFKEQ in the germline V gene. The CDR3 sequence is 18 residues long. The CDR3 coding sequence is TGTGCCAGCAGCCAAGTTGGGGGACTAGCGGGAGGGCCAGGCATTCAGTACTTC. Encoded protein: CASSQVGGLAGGPGIQYF.

This clone was detected only once. V usage is TRBV28 and J usage is TRBJ2-7, with no clear D. Germline-derived CDR1 and CDR2 are MDHEN and SYDVKM. V was clipped by 8 bases and J by 4 bases, with 12 bases between them. CDR3 length: 12 amino acids. The CDR3 loop reads CASSSAIYEQYF. The CDR3 nucleotides are TGTGCCAGCTCCTCCGCGATTTACGAGCAGTACTTC.

The rearrangement links TRBV28 to TRBJ1-5; D is possibly TRBD1 (6 bases). The germline V gene encodes CDR1 MDHEN and CDR2 SYDVKM. The CDR3 extends over 12 amino acids. Trimming took off 8 bases at V and 6 bases at J, with 11 bases between the two ends. CDR3 sequence reads: CASRGGTQPQHF. CDR3 bases: TGTGCCAGCCGAGGGGGAACTCAGCCCCAGCATTTT.

The V and J genes are TRBV2 and TRBJ2-1; the match to TRBD2 covers 12 bases. Unmatched junction bases numbered 1, after V lost 1 base and J lost 9 bases. CDR3 length: 14 residues. Germline V gene sequence: CDR1 SNHLY, CDR2 FYNNEI. In nucleotides, the CDR3 is TGTGCCAGCAGTGAAGAGGGACTAGCGGGTGAGCAGTTCTTC. Residues: CASSEEGLAGEQFF.

In its sample, this clone was seen once. The rearrangement uses TRBV7-3 and TRBJ2-2, with a weak D call TRBD1 (6 bases). There are 16 residues in the CDR3. Germline V gene sequence: CDR1 SGHTA, CDR2 FQGTGA. V lost 2 bases to trimming and J lost 2 bases, with 12 bases between them. CDR3 in amino acids: CASSLGQGLNTGELFF. CDR3 nucleotide sequence: TGTGCCAGCAGCTTAGGGCAGGGGTTAAACACCGGGGAGCTGTTTTTT. Full variable domain (remainder filled in from reference TRBV7-3 and TRBJ2-2): GAGVSQTPSNKVTEKGKYVELRCDPISGHTALYWYRQSLGQGPEFLIYFQGTGAADDSGLPNDRFFAVRPEGSVSTLKIQRTERGDSAVYLCASSLGQGLNTGELFFGEGSRLTVL.

The chain links TRBV6-1 to TRBJ2-3, with D perhaps TRBD2 (7 bases). Trimming removed 1 base from V and 3 bases from J, with 11 bases in between. Germline V gives CDR1 MNHNS, CDR2 SASEGT. The CDR3 contains 15 residues. The CDR3 coding sequence is TGTGCCAGCAGTGAAGAGGGGGGGAGGACAGATACGCAGTATTTT. This translates into CASSEEGGRTDTQYF.

The rearrangement joins TRBV5-1 to TRBJ2-2; 8 positions agree with TRBD1. Germline CDR1 is SGHRS and CDR2 is YFSETQ. The CDR3 extends over 17 amino acids. Losses at the gene ends were 4 bases for V and 6 bases for J; bases not matched to a gene: 14. The CDR3 region has the DNA TGCGCCAGCAGCGTGACTGGGGGCAGGGGGCAAGCCGGGGAGCTGTTTTTT. Amino acids: CASSVTGGRGQAGELFF. The variable domain in full, with the rest retrieved from reference TRBV5-1 and TRBJ2-2, is KAGVTQTPRYLIKTRGQQVTLSCSPISGHRSVSWYQQTPGQGLQFLFEYFSETQRNKGNFPGRFSGRQFSNSRSEMNVSTLELGDSALYLCASSVTGGRGQAGELFFGEGSRLTVL.

The chain has TRBV28 and TRBJ1-5; no clear D gene. The CDR3 is 15 residues long. The V end lost 7 bases, the J end lost 1 base, and 14 bases lay between the germline ends. The germline V gene has CDR1 MDHEN and CDR2 SYDVKM. DNA of the CDR3: TGTGCCAGCAAGCGCCGAGCGAGCAGCAATCAGCCCCAGCATTTT. It translates to CASKRRASSNQPQHF.

The rearrangement uses TRBV24-1 and TRBJ2-1, with TRBD2 identical over 8 bases. The length of the CDR3 is 10 residues. From germline, CDR1 is KGHDR and CDR2 SFDVKD. With V trimmed by 7 bases and J by 15 bases, 4 bases remained unmatched. CDR3 DNA: TGTGCCACCAGGAGCGGGAGCGGGTTCTTC. It is translated as CATRSGSGFF.

The chain joins TRBV2 to TRBJ2-2, with a weak D call TRBD1 (6 bases). V was pared by 10 bases and J by 3 bases, with 12 bases between. The V gene's germline CDR1 is SNHLY and CDR2 FYNNEI. This CDR3 contains 13 residues. CDR3 coding DNA: TGTGCCACCTCTAACAGGGACACCGGGGAGCTGTTTTTT. Translating gives CATSNRDTGELFF.

The chain couples TRBV29-1 to TRBJ2-7, with TRBD2 identical over 9 bases. This CDR3 spans 14 amino acids. V shed 6 bases and J 2 bases; nucleotides not matched to a gene: 8. Germline V CDR1 and CDR2: SQVTM, ANQGSEA. The CDR3 loop is CSVTHSGRTYEQYF. DNA of the CDR3: TGCAGCGTGACCCACAGCGGGAGGACCTACGAGCAGTACTTC.

The rearrangement uses TRBV19 and TRBJ1-2, with a possible D match to TRBD1 (6 bases). Germline V gene lookup returns CDR1 LNHDA and CDR2 SQIVND (reference sequence). V was pared by 8 bases and J by 4 bases, with 20 bases between. The CDR3 runs 15 residues. The CDR3, as DNA: TGTGCCAGTTTTAGCCCCGGGGACACCTTCTATGGCTACACCTTC. As protein: CASFSPGDTFYGYTF.

This clone has only a few counts. V gene TRBV14 combines with J gene TRBJ2-1; 16 bases align to TRBD2. The V gene's germline CDR1 is SGHDN and CDR2 FVKESK. J was trimmed by 9 bases and V by 4 bases; bases with no gene match: 6. CDR3 length: 16 residues. Here the CDR3 reads CASSPSGTSGRGEQFF. The CDR3 region has the DNA TGTGCCAGCAGCCCTTCCGGGACTAGCGGGAGGGGTGAGCAGTTCTTC.

This sequence joins TRBV4-2 and TRBJ2-7, with TRBD2 matching 8 bases. The CDR3 is 16 amino acids. CDR1 is LGHNA and CDR2 is YNFKEQ in the germline V gene. V dropped 4 bases and J dropped 4; count of bases not matched to a gene: 12. In nucleotides, the CDR3 is TGTGCCAGCAGCCCCCGGGGGGGGGCGGGGAATTACGAGCAGTACTTC. Its protein is CASSPRGGAGNYEQYF.

The chain has TRBV27 and TRBJ2-3; possibly TRBD2 for D (6 bases). Germline CDR1 reads MNHEY; CDR2 reads SMNVEV (reference sequence). The CDR3 covers 13 residues. V was pared by 4 bases and J by 3 bases, with 8 bases between. In DNA form, the CDR3 reads TGTGCCAGCAGTTGGGGACTTACAGATACGCAGTATTTT. It yields the protein CASSWGLTDTQYF.

The J gene is TRBJ2-4, the V gene TRBV12-3 or TRBV12-4; D is uncertain. Trimming took 10 bases from V and 5 from J, leaving 12 bases between them. The CDR3 contains 12 residues. The CDR3 protein is CATSASENIQYF. The CDR3 DNA reads as TGTGCCACCAGCGCGTCGGAAAACATTCAGTACTTC.

This clone has more than one count but fewer than ten. The V and J genes are TRBV5-6 and TRBJ1-3; D is possibly TRBD1 (6 bases). The length of the CDR3 is 14 residues. Germline loops: CDR1 SGHDT, CDR2 YYEEEE. The ends were cut back, 0 bases at V and 3 bases at J, with 7 bases in the middle. CDR3 protein: CASSLVQGGNTIYF. The CDR3 DNA sequence: TGTGCCAGCAGCTTGGTACAGGGTGGAAACACCATATATTTT.

This chain uses TRBV7-9 with TRBJ2-3; TRBD2 agrees at 8 bases. Germline-derived CDR1 and CDR2 are SEHNR and FQNEAQ (reference sequence). V dropped 5 bases and J dropped 1; count of bases not matched to a gene: 14. This CDR3 spans 18 amino acids. The CDR3: CASSTRSREEKGTDTQYF. The CDR3 coding sequence is TGTGCCAGCAGCACCCGGTCGCGGGAGGAAAAGGGCACAGATACGCAGTATTTT.

This clone was seen once. V gene TRBV12-5 combines with J gene TRBJ2-7; D uncertain. Germline values: CDR1 LGHNT, CDR2 FRNRAP. Trimming took off 2 bases at V and 7 bases at J, with 12 bases between the two ends. This CDR3 has 13 amino acids. CDR3 in amino acids: CASGLSDTREQYF. CDR3 coding DNA: TGTGCTAGTGGTTTGTCGGATACCAGGGAGCAGTACTTC.

The V call is TRBV18, the J call TRBJ1-5; 11 bases agree with TRBD1. Losses at the gene ends were 5 bases for V and 3 bases for J; bases not matched to a gene: 3. The CDR3 contains 15 residues. The germline CDR1 and CDR2 sequences are KGHSH and LQKENI. The DNA for the CDR3 is TGTGCCAGCTCATCGGACAGGGGGCTCAATCAGCCCCAGCATTTT. As protein: CASSSDRGLNQPQHF.

Comments on this clone: Within the sample, other DNA sequences also encode this same CDR3. The chain has TRBV5-1 and TRBJ2-3, with 7 bases identical to TRBD2. The V gene's germline CDR1 is SGHRS and CDR2 YFSETQ. Germline trimming cut 1 base from V and 4 bases from J; bases unmatched to any gene: 6. The CDR3 consists of 15 residues. The CDR3 DNA reads TGCGCCAGCAGCTTGTTAGCGGGCGATGCAGATACGCAGTATTTT. Its translation is CASSLLAGDADTQYF.